These 15 T cell receptor beta chains were all obtained from the same sample, sequenced in a study of OX40 agonist ivuxolimab in advanced cancers. The table came from immunoSEQ multiplex PCR; TCRdb's copy has only in-frame clones and leaves some out. The repertoire consists of 45,000 to 65,000 clones, with around 90% occurring once and the leading ten covering around 8.7%. The input for sequencing was CD4+ or CD8+ T cells sorted from blood, taken in a trial of the OX40 agonist ivuxolimab. The source of these receptors is an adult with an advanced solid tumor such as melanoma, head and neck, liver or kidney cancer.

The chain combines TRBV4-2 with TRBJ1-4; 8 nucleotides match TRBD1. The CDR3 totals 16 residues. Trimming at V came to 1 base and at J to 6 bases, leaving 7 bases not matched to a gene. Germline V lookup: CDR1 LGHNA, CDR2 YNFKEQ. The CDR3 nucleotides read TGTGCCAGCAGCCAAGGGCAGGGGGCTATATATGAAAAACTGTTTTTT. Translated: CASSQGQGAIYEKLFF.

Here the CDR3 reads CASSLNIGTGVYEQYF. The CDR3 nucleotides read TGTGCCAGCAGCTTGAATATAGGGACAGGGGTCTACGAGCAGTACTTC. The chain uses TRBV7-9 and TRBJ2-7; 10 bases agree with TRBD1. This CDR3 has 16 amino acids. Germline V lookup: CDR1 SEHNR, CDR2 FQNEAQ (reference sequence). The V and J ends lost 3 bases and 3 bases, in that order; junction bases with no gene match: 8.

V and J are TRBV7-2 and TRBJ2-3; D uncertain. This CDR3 spans 15 amino acids. Trimming pared 0 bases from V and 0 bases from J, leaving 7 bases between. CDR1 is SGHTA and CDR2 is FQGNSA in the germline V gene. The CDR3 is CASSLAVSSTDTQYF. In DNA form, the CDR3 reads TGTGCCAGCAGCTTAGCTGTCTCTAGCACAGATACGCAGTATTTT.

V gene TRBV15 combines with J gene TRBJ2-4, with D possibly being TRBD1 or TRBD2 (6 bases each). The germline V and J ends were trimmed by 0 bases and 1 base, with 7 bases remaining between them. The CDR3 loop spans 15 amino acids. Germline CDR1 LNHNV, CDR2 YYDKDF (reference sequence). The CDR3 reads CATSREGGAKNIQYF. CDR3 in DNA: TGTGCCACCAGCAGAGAAGGGGGGGCCAAAAACATTCAGTACTTC.

This rearrangement joins TRBV13 to TRBJ2-1, with D unresolved. Trimming removed 0 bases from V and 0 bases from J, with 9 bases in between. CDR3 length: 16 amino acids. CDR1 and CDR2 (germline): PRHDT, FYEKMQ (reference sequence). The CDR3 spells CASSLGRIPSYNEQFF. In DNA, the CDR3 is TGTGCCAGCAGCTTAGGCAGGATCCCCTCCTACAATGAGCAGTTCTTC.

The chain carries TRBV7-6 and TRBJ1-5, with a weak D call TRBD1 (5 bases). The CDR3 consists of 15 residues. The germline V gene has CDR1 SGHVS and CDR2 FNYEAQ. The ends were cut back, 5 bases at V and 4 bases at J, with 15 bases in the middle. Written as DNA, the CDR3 is TGTGCCAGCAGCCTCCGGGACGGATGGAATCAGCCCCAGCATTTT. This encodes CASSLRDGWNQPQHF. The full variable domain, completed using reference TRBV7-6 and TRBJ1-5, is GAGVSQSPRYKVTKRGQDVALRCDPISGHVSLYWYRQALGQGPEFLTYFNYEAQQDKSGLPNDRFSAERPEGSISTLTIQRTEQRDSAMYRCASSLRDGWNQPQHFGDGTRLSIL.

This rearrangement joins TRBV9 to TRBJ2-1, with 7 bases fitting TRBD2. The CDR3 spans 15 residues. Germline V lookup: CDR1 SGDLS, CDR2 YYNGEE. The trim removed 0 bases at V and 7 bases at J, leaving 7 bases unmatched. The CDR3, as DNA: TGTGCCAGCAGCGTAGGGCAGCGGGAAACGAATGAGCAGTTCTTC. This sequence encodes CASSVGQRETNEQFF. Combining the CDR3 with reference TRBV9 and TRBJ2-1 gives the whole variable domain DSGVTQTPKHLITATGQRVTLRCSPRSGDLSVYWYQQSLDQGLQFLIQYYNGEERAKGNILERFSAQQFPDLHSELNLSSLELGDSALYFCASSVGQRETNEQFFGPGTRLTVL.

CDR3 loop: CSVEGSVGDGYTF. CDR3 bases: TGCAGCGTTGAAGGATCCGTTGGGGATGGCTACACCTTC. The chain employs TRBV29-1 and TRBJ1-2; no reliable D call. The CDR3 spans 13 residues. Looked up from germline, CDR1 is SQVTM and CDR2 is ANQGSEA. Deletions cut 1 base from V and 6 bases from J, with 12 bases between.

The rearrangement uses TRBV13 and TRBJ2-1, with TRBD2 matching over 8 bases. The germline V gene encodes CDR1 PRHDT and CDR2 FYEKMQ (reference sequence). CDR3 length equals 18 residues. The V and J ends lost 0 bases and 0 bases, in that order; junction bases with no gene match: 7. In nucleotides, the CDR3 is TGTGCCAGCAGCTTAGGGGTCCTAAGCGGGAGCTCCTACAATGAGCAGTTCTTC. Its protein product is CASSLGVLSGSSYNEQFF.

The CDR3 sequence: CASSPSYGQGNTEAFF. The DNA for the CDR3 is TGTGCCAGCAGCCCCTCCTATGGACAGGGTAACACTGAAGCTTTCTTT. J is TRBJ1-1 and V is TRBV7-9; 8 positions match TRBD1. The trim removed 5 bases at V and 2 bases at J, leaving 10 bases unmatched. CDR3 size: 16 residues. Looked up from germline, CDR1 is SEHNR and CDR2 is FQNEAQ (reference sequence).

J is TRBJ2-5 and V is TRBV7-3; TRBD1 matches at 7 bases. The germline V gene has CDR1 SGHTA and CDR2 FQGTGA. The CDR3 is made up of 15 amino acids. J gave up 2 bases and V 5 bases, and 8 bases lay outside the gene matches. In DNA, the CDR3 is TGTGCCAGCAGCCCCCTAGGGGGCTGGCAAGAGACCCAGTACTTC. Its translation is CASSPLGGWQETQYF.

This chain uses TRBV5-1 with TRBJ2-7; a possible D gene is TRBD2 (5 bases). Germline CDR1 and CDR2: SGHRS and YFSETQ. The ends were cut back, 3 bases at V and 4 bases at J, with 20 bases in the middle. The CDR3 is 16 residues long. The chain's CDR3 is CASSSDSGISPYEQYF. As DNA, the CDR3 is TGCGCCAGCAGCTCCGATTCGGGAATCAGCCCTTACGAGCAGTACTTC. The full variable domain, completed using reference TRBV5-1 and TRBJ2-7, is KAGVTQTPRYLIKTRGQQVTLSCSPISGHRSVSWYQQTPGQGLQFLFEYFSETQRNKGNFPGRFSGRQFSNSRSEMNVSTLELGDSALYLCASSSDSGISPYEQYFGPGTRLTVT.

The CDR3 loop reads CSVPRGIQETQYF. CDR3 in DNA: TGCAGCGTTCCCAGGGGGATTCAAGAGACCCAGTACTTC. This rearrangement joins TRBV29-1 to TRBJ2-5; TRBD1 matches 7 bases. Trimming took 5 bases from V and 2 from J; bases not matched to a gene: 5. This CDR3 is built from 13 residues. Germline lookup yields CDR1 SQVTM and CDR2 ANQGSEA.

This chain links TRBV19 with TRBJ2-1; 9 bases agree with TRBD1. Losses at the gene ends were 6 bases for V and 7 bases for J; bases not matched to a gene: 10. This CDR3 spans 15 amino acids. CDR1 LNHDA and CDR2 SQIVND come from the germline V gene (reference sequence). CDR3 in amino acids: CASRDTGTGRNEQFF. In DNA, the CDR3 is TGTGCCAGTAGGGACACCGGGACAGGGAGGAATGAGCAGTTCTTC.

The chain is built from TRBV27 and TRBJ2-7; 11 positions agree with TRBD2. Germline CDR1 is MNHEY and CDR2 is SMNVEV (reference sequence). The CDR3 runs to 15 residues. V shed 6 bases and J 2 bases; nucleotides not matched to a gene: 6. The CDR3 region is CASRVAGGGTYEQYF. The DNA of the CDR3 is TGTGCCAGCAGGGTAGCGGGAGGGGGGACCTACGAGCAGTACTTC.